Listed here is a single TCR beta chain. The data belong to a study of T cell clones after liver transplantation. In the study overall: TCRbeta sequencing after a pre-transplant mixed lymphocyte reaction identified graft-donor-reactive clones, later tracked in post-transplant blood. As an antigen-independent comparator, third-party-reactive TCRbeta sequences came from pre-transplant mixed lymphocyte reactions. Three of eight recipients were HCV-positive; others had non-autoimmune, non-viral indications. Subjects received no induction therapy and standard immunosuppression until randomization at 12-24 months post-transplant.

The protocol was immunoSEQ multiplex PCR, while the TCRdb copy is restricted to in-frame clones and leaves out a portion. The sample lists under 90,000 clones, 80% occurring once. The germline V gene encodes CDR1 SGHRS and CDR2 YFSETQ. Trimming removed 3 bases at V and 0 bases at J, with 9 bases between. There are 14 residues in the CDR3. The starting material was CD4+ T cells from blood, obtained before liver transplant. The V gene is TRBV5-1, the J gene TRBJ1-1; TRBD1 might be the D (5 bases). The origin of this receptor is a human donor who received a liver transplant. The CDR3 nucleotides are TGCGCCAGCAGCTCGGGACTAATGAACACTGAAGCTTTCTTT. This encodes CASSSGLMNTEAFF.